These T cell receptor beta chains were read from a single sample in a study of T-cell memory formation after mild COVID-19. TCRdb passed the 5' RACE reads through MiXCR, listing each CDR3 protein once. In the table there are 200,000 to 250,000 distinct CDR3 sequences, roughly 10% of which are singletons. The sequencing input was PBMCs or a T cell subset sorted from them (not recorded which). The receptors shown here come from a man younger than 30 who had mild COVID-19 (a few samples of this study predate the infection). Cell type and time point are not known. The CDR3 runs from the conserved cysteine through the conserved F or W. The D gene is left open where the match is weak. Clone sizes are given selectively: once, few, many, or a class where the clone is expanded.

DNA	CDR3	size	V	J	D
TGTGCCAGCACCTACACACGGGAGGGTAAAGCTTTCTTT	CASTYTREGKAFF	few	TRBV6-2/TRBV6-3	TRBJ1-1	.
TGTGCCAGCAGCTTAGATCATGCGGGGGCCAAAAACATTCAGTACTTC	CASSLDHAGAKNIQYF	.	TRBV7-2	TRBJ2-4	.
TGTGCCAGCAGTCCACAGTCTACTCACTATGGCTACACCTTC	CASSPQSTHYGYTF	few	TRBV6-5	TRBJ1-2	.
TGCGCCAGCAGCCCAACGGTCTCTGGAAACACCATATATTTT	CASSPTVSGNTIYF	.	TRBV5-1	TRBJ1-3	.
TGTGCCAGCTCACCGGGGCAATCAGGGCCCCAGCATTTT	CASSPGQSGPQHF	few	TRBV18	TRBJ1-5	.
TGCGCCAGCGGCAGCGCAGGGGGCTACGAGCAGTACTTC	CASGSAGGYEQYF	.	TRBV5-1	TRBJ2-7	TRBD1
TGTGCCAGCAGTTACTCACGGGGGGGGGGATCACCCCTCCACTTT	CASSYSRGGGSPLHF	few	TRBV6-5	TRBJ1-6	.
TGCGCCAGCAGCCAAGACGACAGGGGGGGCACCGGGGAGCTGTTTTTT	CASSQDDRGGTGELFF	few	TRBV4-3	TRBJ2-2	TRBD1
TGTGCCAGCAGTCACCGGGACAGGGGGTATAGCAATCAGCCCCAGCATTTT	CASSHRDRGYSNQPQHF	.	TRBV6-2/TRBV6-3	TRBJ1-5	TRBD1
TGTGCCAGCAGCCTCGTGGGGGGGTTTAGGGATGAGCAGTTCTTC	CASSLVGGFRDEQFF	.	TRBV5-4	TRBJ2-1	TRBD2
TGTGCCTGGAGTCCCTGGACTGAGAATTCACCCCTCCACTTT	CAWSPWTENSPLHF	once	TRBV30	TRBJ1-6	.
TGTGCCAGCAGTGAACCAGACAGGTCTCAGCCCCAGCATTTT	CASSEPDRSQPQHF	few	TRBV6-1	TRBJ1-5	.
TGTGCCAGCAGCTTAAATCAGGACGGGGAGCTGTTTTTT	CASSLNQDGELFF	few	TRBV11-2	TRBJ2-2	.
TGTGCCAGCAGCCCTTTCGGGACAGGGGGAACTGAAGCTTTCTTT	CASSPFGTGGTEAFF	few	TRBV7-8	TRBJ1-1	TRBD1
TGCGCCAGCAGCCAAACGTACAGGGGACGGACTTATAATTCACCCCTCCACTTT	CASSQTYRGRTYNSPLHF	.	TRBV4-3	TRBJ1-6	TRBD1
TGTGCCAGCTCATCCTCACACGGGGCTAACTATGGCTACACCTTC	CASSSSHGANYGYTF	few	TRBV18	TRBJ1-2	.
TGTGCCAGCAGTTACTCGTCGAATTTTGTAGACTGGACGAACACCGGGGAGCTGTTTTTT	CASSYSSNFVDWTNTGELFF	.	TRBV6-5	TRBJ2-2	.
TGCGCCAGCAGCCAATGGGTAGTTAGCGGGGGCTACGAGCAGTACTTC	CASSQWVVSGGYEQYF	.	TRBV4-1	TRBJ2-7	TRBD2
TGTGCCAGCAGGCTTAGCGGGGGTGGGGCCCAGTACTTC	CASRLSGGGAQYF	few	TRBV7-2	TRBJ2-5	TRBD2
TGTGCCAGCATGAGGACAGGGGAATTGAATGAGCAGTTCTTC	CASMRTGELNEQFF	.	TRBV2	TRBJ2-1	TRBD1
TGCGCCAGCAGCCAAGATATCCACAGGGGTTCCTACAATGAGCAGTTCTTC	CASSQDIHRGSYNEQFF	.	TRBV4-3	TRBJ2-1	TRBD1
TGTGCCAGCAGCGTACAGGGGGCTGGGGACACCGGGGAGCTGTTTTTT	CASSVQGAGDTGELFF	many	TRBV9	TRBJ2-2	TRBD1
TGCGCCAGCAGCGGGGGGACAGGCCGCACAGATACGCAGTATTTT	CASSGGTGRTDTQYF	many	TRBV5-1	TRBJ2-3	TRBD1
TGTGCCAGCAGCTGGACAGGGGGGTACCAAGAGACCCAGTACTTC	CASSWTGGYQETQYF	few	TRBV5-5	TRBJ2-5	TRBD1
TGCGCCAGCAGCTTGGAGGGACAGATCTACGAGCAGTACTTC	CASSLEGQIYEQYF	.	TRBV5-1	TRBJ2-7	TRBD1
TGTGCCAGCAGCTTAACCAAGGATTCACCCCTCCACTTT	CASSLTKDSPLHF	.	TRBV7-3	TRBJ1-6	.
TGCGCCAGCAGCTTGTCCATCGCCATGAACACTGAAGCTTTCTTT	CASSLSIAMNTEAFF	many	TRBV5-1	TRBJ1-1	.
TGTGCCAGCAGCCAAGGCGCGGGCGCGCGGGGTACTGAAGCTTTCTTT	CASSQGAGARGTEAFF	few	TRBV3-1	TRBJ1-1	.
TGTGCCAGCAGCCAAGACCGGGCCGTAACCTACAATGAGCAGTTCTTC	CASSQDRAVTYNEQFF	few	TRBV4-2	TRBJ2-1	.
TGCGCCAGCAGCTTTCCCGGGAATGAGCAGTTCTTC	CASSFPGNEQFF	few	TRBV5-1	TRBJ2-1	.
TGTGCCAGCAGACCACTAGCGTCGGGCGAGACCCAGTACTTC	CASRPLASGETQYF	.	TRBV9	TRBJ2-5	TRBD2
TGTGCCAGCAGCCCCCTGGCCAGGGGTGAAGCTTTCTTT	CASSPLARGEAFF	few	TRBV7-2	TRBJ1-1	.
TGCGCCAGCATCATCGGACTAGCGGGGGACTACAATGAGCAGTTCTTC	CASIIGLAGDYNEQFF	.	TRBV5-1	TRBJ2-1	TRBD2
TGTGCCAGCAGCCCCAGGGTAGGGACAGCTTACAATGAGCAGTTCTTC	CASSPRVGTAYNEQFF	many	TRBV7-9	TRBJ2-1	TRBD1
TGCAGCGTTATGAGGGGAAATGGCTACACCTTC	CSVMRGNGYTF	.	TRBV29-1	TRBJ1-2	.
TGTGCCATCAAAAAGGACGGACAACATAATCAGCCCCAGCATTTT	CAIKKDGQHNQPQHF	many	TRBV10-3	TRBJ1-5	.
TGTGCCAGCAGCCCCCAGGGACTAGCGGGGGAAGAGACCCAGTACTTC	CASSPQGLAGEETQYF	many	TRBV7-2	TRBJ2-5	TRBD2
TGTGCCAGCAGTTTAATGACAGTCCCGGGCTATGGCTACACCTTC	CASSLMTVPGYGYTF	.	TRBV12-3/TRBV12-4	TRBJ1-2	.
TGTGCCAGTGAAGGCTGGCCCTGTACGAACACCGGGGAGCTGTTTTTT	CASEGWPCTNTGELFF	.	TRBV21-1	TRBJ2-2	.
TGTGCCAGCAGCTTACGTTCAGGGGCCGGGACCTACGAGCAGTACTTC	CASSLRSGAGTYEQYF	many	TRBV7-6	TRBJ2-7	.
TGTGCCAGCAGCTTAAGACCGGGACAGGAAACAACGCAGTATTTT	CASSLRPGQETTQYF	.	TRBV11-2	TRBJ2-3	TRBD1
TGCGCCAGCAGCTACGGGGCCAACAATCAGCCCCAGCATTTT	CASSYGANNQPQHF	.	TRBV4-1	TRBJ1-5	.
TGTGCCAGTAGTAGAGAGACATCAAGCAATCAGCCCCAGCATTTT	CASSRETSSNQPQHF	.	TRBV19	TRBJ1-5	.
TGCGCCAGCAAGGACGGTTCTAGCACAGATACGCAGTATTTT	CASKDGSSTDTQYF	.	TRBV5-1	TRBJ2-3	.
TGTGCCAGCAGCAATAGGCAGGAGCCCATCTCCTACAATGAGCAGTTCTTC	CASSNRQEPISYNEQFF	few	TRBV21-1	TRBJ2-1	.
TGCAGTGCGGCGGACGGCTATAGTCAAGAGACCCAGTACTTC	CSAADGYSQETQYF	few	TRBV20-1	TRBJ2-5	.
TGTGCCAGCAGCTCTCGTTATCAGCCCCAGCATTTT	CASSSRYQPQHF	few	TRBV7-9	TRBJ1-5	.
TGTGCCAGCAGTTATAATCCAGCCCGAAGGGGCACCGGGGAGCTGTTTTTT	CASSYNPARRGTGELFF	.	TRBV6-5	TRBJ2-2	.
TGCAGTGCTAGAGGACAGGGAGGAAACTATGGCTACACCTTC	CSARGQGGNYGYTF	.	TRBV20-1	TRBJ1-2	TRBD1
TGTGCCAGCAGTTTTGTGCCCAGGAGGAGCACCGGGGAGCTGTTTTTT	CASSFVPRRSTGELFF	few	TRBV27	TRBJ2-2	.
TGTGCCACCAGTGACCCCTCCTCCGGCTACACCTTC	CATSDPSSGYTF	few	TRBV24-1	TRBJ1-2	.
TGTGCCAGCACCCGATCGCTGGGCGGGGGGCTCCGGGAGACCCAGTACTTC	CASTRSLGGGLRETQYF	few	TRBV7-2	TRBJ2-5	TRBD2
TGCGCCAGCAGCCAAAAAGGTCCTGGGGGAGCCAACTATGGCTACACCTTC	CASSQKGPGGANYGYTF	.	TRBV4-1	TRBJ1-2	.
TGCGCCAGCAGCTTGGGGCCGAGTGGAGGGGACACTGAAGCTTTCTTT	CASSLGPSGGDTEAFF	few	TRBV5-1	TRBJ1-1	.
TGTGCCAGCAGTTTCGGGACGCAGTATTTT	CASSFGTQYF	many	TRBV12-3/TRBV12-4	TRBJ2-3	.